This entry lists 17 T cell receptor beta chains sequenced from one sample in a study of metastatic and nonmetastatic thyroid tumors. Prior to thyroid surgery, none of the patients had received any treatment. TCRdb called clones again from the PCR reads with MiXCR. There are tens of thousands of clones in the sample; under 20% occur only once, and 20% to 25% lies in the top ten. The material sequenced was blood. The source is a female donor with papillary thyroid cancer or a benign thyroid nodule (not recorded which). Some clones in this sample may be carry-over from other donors' samples.

This clone was detected ten times or more. V gene TRBV19 combines with J gene TRBJ1-6, with D unclear. Germline V gene sequence: CDR1 LNHDA, CDR2 SQIVND (reference sequence). V shed 1 base and J shed 5 bases, with 9 bases lying between them. This CDR3 is built from 15 residues. The CDR3 DNA follows: TGTGCCAGTAGTATAGGCCAGAAGAATAATTCACCCCTCCACTTT. It specifies CASSIGQKNNSPLHF.

The genes are TRBV20-1 and TRBJ1-5; 7 bases fit TRBD1. The germline gives CDR1 DFQATT, CDR2 SNEGSKA (reference sequence). The V and J ends lost 1 base and 3 bases, in that order; junction bases with no gene match: 6. The CDR3 spans 15 residues. The CDR3 DNA sequence: TGCAGTGCTAGAGCCGAGGGACAGTTCAATCAGCCCCAGCATTTT. It encodes CSARAEGQFNQPQHF.

This clone was counted between two and nine times. Compared with germline, one end of the junction differs, possibly owing to a read error. The chain links TRBV12-3 or TRBV12-4 to TRBJ1-1; no firm D call. There are 13 residues in the CDR3. The CDR3 spells CASGLVGNTEAFF. The DNA for the CDR3 is TGTGCCAGCGGTTTAGTCGGGAACACTGAAGCTTTCTTT.

This clone was seen a few times. Mismatch with germline at one junction end may stem from a read error. The CDR3 reads CVSSRDVNTEAFF. Written as DNA, the CDR3 is TGTGTCAGCAGCCGGGACGTGAACACTGAAGCTTTCTTT. The rearrangement links TRBV6-1 to TRBJ1-1; weak D call: TRBD1 (5 bases). Looked up from germline, CDR1 is MNHNS and CDR2 is SASEGT. CDR3 length equals 13 residues.

The gene calls are TRBV7-8 and TRBJ1-2, with D tentatively TRBD1 (5 bases). V lost 0 bases and J 8 bases, leaving 13 bases between the germline ends. Germline assignment: CDR1 SGHVS and CDR2 FQNEAQ. This CDR3 has 14 amino acids. The CDR3 spells CASSLATEGIGYTF. The CDR3 DNA follows: TGTGCCAGCAGCTTAGCGACAGAGGGTATCGGCTACACCTTC.

The rearrangement links TRBV14 to TRBJ1-1; D unclear. The CDR3 has 13 residues. V dropped 4 bases and J dropped 5 bases, with 11 bases sitting between them. Germline lookup yields CDR1 SGHDN and CDR2 FVKESK. The CDR3 DNA follows: TGTGCCAGCAGCCGAGGTGGAGTGACTGAAGCTTTCTTT. This translates into CASSRGGVTEAFF.

The table lists this clone with many counts. V is TRBV18 and J is TRBJ2-3; D gene uncertain. CDR3 length: 13 amino acids. The germline V and J ends were trimmed by 3 bases and 2 bases, with 6 bases remaining between them. The germline gives CDR1 KGHSH, CDR2 LQKENI. DNA for the CDR3: TGTGCCAGCTCACCCAGGTTCACAGATACGCAGTATTTT. Translating it yields CASSPRFTDTQYF.

This clone was detected ten times or more. The CDR3 DNA reads as TGTGCCAGCAGCTTTCCGACAGCCTACGAGCAGTACTTC. Protein sequence: CASSFPTAYEQYF. This chain links TRBV7-9 with TRBJ2-7; the D gene is possibly TRBD1 (5 bases). V was cut by 3 bases and J by 2 bases, with 8 bases left in between. The CDR3 runs 13 residues. Germline CDR1 reads SEHNR; CDR2 reads FQNEAQ (reference sequence).

Turning to this clone: Given the absence of the conserved phenylalanine or tryptophan at the CDR3 end, a read error is likely. J is TRBJ2-3 and V is TRBV10-1, with TRBD2 as a possible D gene (6 bases). Per germline, CDR1 WNHNN and CDR2 SYGVQD (reference sequence). V gave up 6 bases and J gave up 0 bases, with 10 bases separating them. The CDR3 runs to 14 residues. The CDR3 region is CASSTGTSTDTQYC. CDR3 nucleotides: TGCGCCAGCAGCACCGGGACTAGCACAGATACGCAGTATTGT.

In regard to this clone: A clone one base away is much larger, so this may be a read error. The chain employs TRBV16 and TRBJ2-3, with D unclear. V lost 7 bases and J lost 2, with 10 bases in between. The CDR3 totals 13 residues. The germline V gene has CDR1 KGHSY and CDR2 FQNENV. This chain's CDR3 is CASIHQVTDTQYF. Here the CDR3 DNA reads TGTGCCAGCATCCATCAGGTCACAGATACGCAGTATTTT.

This rearrangement joins TRBV20-1 to TRBJ2-7; TRBD2 is a possible D gene (6 bases). The CDR3 runs to 12 residues. The V gene's germline CDR1 is DFQATT and CDR2 SNEGSKA (reference sequence). Trimming removed 5 bases at V and 3 bases at J, with 11 bases between. The DNA of the CDR3 is TGCAGTGCTTCTACTAGCTTCTACGAGCAGTACTTC. It encodes CSASTSFYEQYF.

Ten or more counts support this clone. The same CDR3 also results from other DNA sequences found in this sample. The chain joins TRBV20-1 to TRBJ2-3; D is possibly TRBD1 (6 bases). Trimming left V 5 bases short and J 5 bases short, with 17 bases between. This CDR3 comprises 14 residues. Germline V gives CDR1 DFQATT, CDR2 SNEGSKA (reference sequence). CDR3 nucleotides: TGCAGTGCTGGGTGGGACACCAGGGGAGATACGCAGTATTTT. It codes for CSAGWDTRGDTQYF.

Note on this clone: The junction differs from germline at one of its ends, possibly a read error. The gene calls are TRBV6-5 and TRBJ1-1; D is ambiguous. This CDR3 region has 13 residues. Looked up from germline, CDR1 is MNHEY and CDR2 is SVGAGI. DNA for the CDR3: TGTGCCAGCTGTTACGCGACGAACACTGAAGCTTTCTTT. Translation: CASCYATNTEAFF.

This clone showed up many times. A read error is possible here, since a much larger clone lies one base away. This sample includes further DNA sequences coding for the same CDR3. The chain employs TRBV28 and TRBJ1-5, with D possibly matching TRBD1 (5 bases). V shed 2 bases and J shed 6 bases, with 14 bases lying between them. The CDR3 runs 15 residues. Per germline, CDR1 MDHEN and CDR2 SYDVKM. CDR3 region: CASSLSPGIGQPQHF. The CDR3 DNA is TGTGCCAGCAGTTTAAGCCCAGGGATAGGTCAGCCCCAGCATTTT.

This clone showed up many times. The V gene is TRBV10-2, the J gene TRBJ2-3, with a possible D match to TRBD1 (5 bases). Germline V gene lookup returns CDR1 WSHSY and CDR2 SAAADI. This CDR3 is built from 13 residues. V was clipped by 6 bases and J by 2 bases, with 9 bases between them. The CDR3: CASRDSFTDTQYF. CDR3 coding DNA: TGCGCCAGCAGAGACAGTTTCACAGATACGCAGTATTTT.

Note on this clone: Compared with germline, one end of the junction differs, possibly owing to a read error. The chain couples TRBV28 to TRBJ2-7; the D gene is possibly TRBD1 (5 bases). Germline lookup yields CDR1 MDHEN and CDR2 SYDVKM. The CDR3 covers 16 residues. The CDR3 nucleotides read TGTGTCAGCAGTCCAGCGACAGTACATAGCTCCTACGAGCAGTACTTC. It is translated as CVSSPATVHSSYEQYF.

The chain links TRBV3-1 to TRBJ2-6, with TRBD2 matching 10 bases. Trimming took 4 bases from V and 3 from J; bases not matched to a gene: 15. Looked up from germline, CDR1 is LGHDT and CDR2 is YNNKEL (reference sequence). The CDR3 has 20 amino acids. The CDR3, as DNA: TGTGCCAGCAGCCTCTTGGGGCTAGCGGGAGTATCTAGTGGGGCCAACGTCCTGACTTTC. Amino acid sequence: CASSLLGLAGVSSGANVLTF.